Below are 14 T cell receptor beta chains sequenced from a single sample in a study of OX40 agonist ivuxolimab in advanced cancers. Here immunoSEQ multiplex PCR was the method, and the copy in TCRdb shows in-frame clones only, minus some. The sample yields 70,000 or so clones, approximately 90% seen once. The source was CD4+ or CD8+ T cells sorted from blood, collected in a trial of the OX40 agonist ivuxolimab. Receptors originate from an adult with an advanced solid tumor such as melanoma, head and neck, liver or kidney cancer.

V gene TRBV7-9 combines with J gene TRBJ2-1; 8 positions match TRBD2. CDR3 length equals 16 residues. The V and J ends lost 2 bases and 7 bases, in that order; junction bases with no gene match: 10. The germline V gene has CDR1 SEHNR and CDR2 FQNEAQ (reference sequence). This chain's CDR3 is CASSLPSGPSGNEQFF. DNA of the CDR3: TGTGCCAGCAGCTTACCTAGCGGGCCCTCCGGGAATGAGCAGTTCTTC.

The rearrangement joins TRBV7-9 to TRBJ1-5; 7 bases are a match to TRBD1. This CDR3 has 14 amino acids. The germline gives CDR1 SEHNR, CDR2 FQNEAQ (reference sequence). Trimming cost V 5 bases and J 2 bases; bases outside gene matches: 3. CDR3: CASSSTGGNQPQHF. The CDR3 bases are TGTGCCAGCAGCAGTACAGGGGGCAATCAGCCCCAGCATTTT.

The V call is TRBV6-6, the J call TRBJ2-7; D is possibly TRBD2 (6 bases). CDR1 MNHNY and CDR2 SVGAGI come from the germline V gene (reference sequence). Trimming took off 2 bases at V and 6 bases at J, with 20 bases between the two ends. The CDR3 is 16 residues long. CDR3 region: CASSYPGVAAQGEQYF. As DNA, the CDR3 is TGTGCCAGCAGTTACCCCGGTGTAGCGGCCCAGGGCGAGCAGTACTTC.

V and J are TRBV30 and TRBJ2-1; 10 bases map to TRBD2. Germline CDR1 and CDR2: GTSNPN and SVGIG (reference sequence). This CDR3 has 16 residues. V dropped 1 base and J dropped 8; count of bases not matched to a gene: 11. Here the CDR3 DNA reads TGTGCCTGGAGTGGGACTAGCGGCCTAGCGGTGGATGAGCAGTTCTTC. Encoded protein: CAWSGTSGLAVDEQFF.

This clone has a handful of counts. The chain employs TRBV28 and TRBJ1-5; D unclear. The CDR3 covers 15 residues. Germline V gives CDR1 MDHEN, CDR2 SYDVKM. The V and J ends lost 3 bases and 0 bases respectively, with 9 bases between them. As DNA, the CDR3 is TGTGCCAGCAGTTTTCAGCTCAATAGCAATCAGCCCCAGCATTTT. Its translation: CASSFQLNSNQPQHF.

The J gene is TRBJ2-2, the V gene TRBV30; TRBD1 is a possible D gene (6 bases). The CDR3 is made up of 13 amino acids. V was trimmed by 1 base and J by 6 bases, leaving 9 bases between them. Germline CDR1 GTSNPN, CDR2 SVGIG (reference sequence). CDR3 protein: CAWSAGVAGELFF. The CDR3 coding sequence is TGTGCCTGGAGTGCAGGGGTAGCCGGGGAGCTGTTTTTT.

The chain couples TRBV9 to TRBJ2-3, with 8 positions matching TRBD2. Germline CDR1 and CDR2: SGDLS and YYNGEE. The length of the CDR3 is 14 residues. Losses at the gene ends were 1 base for V and 5 bases for J; bases not matched to a gene: 3. CDR3 amino acids: CASSVSGRGDTQYF. In nucleotides, the CDR3 is TGTGCCAGCAGCGTATCCGGGAGGGGAGATACGCAGTATTTT. Supplemented by reference TRBV9 and TRBJ2-3, the full variable domain reads DSGVTQTPKHLITATGQRVTLRCSPRSGDLSVYWYQQSLDQGLQFLIQYYNGEERAKGNILERFSAQQFPDLHSELNLSSLELGDSALYFCASSVSGRGDTQYFGPGTRLTVL.

The chain couples TRBV5-8 to TRBJ2-5; 7 nucleotides line up with TRBD1. The V and J ends lost 0 bases and 2 bases, in that order; junction bases with no gene match: 4. The CDR3 extends over 15 amino acids. The germline gives CDR1 SGHTS, CDR2 YDEGEE. The CDR3 protein is CASSLVGTVQETQYF. The CDR3 DNA is TGTGCCAGCAGCTTGGTAGGGACAGTTCAAGAGACCCAGTACTTC.

The rearrangement joins TRBV19 to TRBJ2-5, with 11 nucleotides matching TRBD1. V lost 9 bases and J lost 7; bases outside the gene matches: 16. The CDR3 runs to 16 residues. The germline CDR1 and CDR2 sequences are LNHDA and SQIVND (reference sequence). The CDR3 DNA is TGTGCCAGCTCCACCGACCGGACAGGGGGCATCGGGACCCAGTACTTC. Protein sequence: CASSTDRTGGIGTQYF.

The chain is built from TRBV11-3 and TRBJ2-5; D remains unclear. Trimming stripped 1 base from V and 1 base from J, with 13 bases between. Per the germline V gene, CDR1 is SGHNT and CDR2 is YENEEA. CDR3 length equals 16 residues. CDR3 loop: CASSLVGRGAQETQYF. CDR3 DNA sequence: TGTGCCAGCAGCTTAGTGGGTCGCGGAGCCCAAGAGACCCAGTACTTC.

The chain joins TRBV13 to TRBJ2-5, with D unclear. The end of the DNA aligns better with TRBJ2-7, so the J call may be wrong. This CDR3 is built from 15 residues. The germline V gene encodes CDR1 PRHDT and CDR2 FYEKMQ (reference sequence). CDR3 region: CASSADSSLWDEQYF. The CDR3 coding sequence is TGTGCCAGCAGCGCAGACTCGTCCCTTTGGGACGAGCAGTACTTC.

The chain has TRBV4-3 and TRBJ1-5, with D perhaps matching TRBD1 (6 bases). CDR1 and CDR2 from the germline V gene are LGHNA and YSLEER. CDR3 length: 15 amino acids. V was trimmed by 0 bases and J by 6 bases, leaving 12 bases between them. Written as DNA, the CDR3 is TGCGCCAGCAGCCAAGATCGGTCAGGGGTTCAGCCCCAGCATTTT. Amino acid sequence: CASSQDRSGVQPQHF.

Remarks on this clone: A read error may produce the germline difference seen at one junction end. This chain uses TRBV7-7 with TRBJ2-7, with a tentative D call TRBD1 (5 bases). Germline assignment: CDR1 SSHAT and CDR2 FNYEAQ (reference sequence). This CDR3 comprises 14 residues. The CDR3 DNA is TGTGCTAGCAGCTTAATCAGACAGAACTACGAGCAGTACTTC. Translation gives CASSLIRQNYEQYF.

The chain carries TRBV28 and TRBJ2-7; D not resolved. Deletions cut 2 bases from V and 0 bases from J, with 8 bases between. Germline V gene sequence: CDR1 MDHEN, CDR2 SYDVKM. The length of the CDR3 is 14 residues. CDR3 residues: CASSLVGNSYEQYF. The DNA for the CDR3 is TGTGCCAGCAGTTTAGTAGGGAACTCCTACGAGCAGTACTTC.